Following are 13 T cell receptor beta chains from one sample sequenced in a study of blood T cell repertoires in COVID-19. Assay: immunoSEQ multiplex PCR; the TCRdb copy retains only in-frame clones and omits some. The sample lists approximately 50,000 clones; about 86% were seen once. The specimen was peripheral blood. The receptors derive from a human donor in a cohort sampled during active COVID-19.

A single count supports this clone. The V call is TRBV5-6, the J call TRBJ1-2; perhaps TRBD1 as D (6 bases). Trimming stripped 2 bases from V and 5 bases from J, with 16 bases between. The CDR3 extends over 15 amino acids. Germline values: CDR1 SGHDT, CDR2 YYEEEE. The DNA for the CDR3 is TGTGCCAGCAGCTTCCGACAGGTCCAATCGTATGGCTACACCTTC. Its translation: CASSFRQVQSYGYTF. The entire variable domain, with the rest obtained from reference TRBV5-6 and TRBJ1-2, is as follows: DAGVTQSPTHLIKTRGQQVTLRCSPKSGHDTVSWYQQALGQGPQFIFQYYEEEERQRGNFPDRFSGHQFPNYSSELNVNALLLGDSALYLCASSFRQVQSYGYTFGSGTRLTVV.

The chain carries TRBV12-3 or TRBV12-4 and TRBJ2-7; 8 positions match TRBD2. CDR3 length: 13 amino acids. V gave up 2 bases and J gave up 3 bases; unmatched junction bases: 0. The DNA for the CDR3 is TGTGCCAGCAGTTTACTAGCGGGCTACGAGCAGTACTTC. The encoded protein is CASSLLAGYEQYF.

The CDR3 protein is CASSGLAGLQETQYF. The CDR3 DNA reads as TGTGCCAGCAGTGGACTAGCGGGACTCCAAGAGACCCAGTACTTC. The chain employs TRBV2 and TRBJ2-5; TRBD2 agrees at 11 bases. Germline V CDR1 and CDR2: SNHLY, FYNNEI. The CDR3 is 15 amino acids. With 4 bases clipped from V and 1 base from J, the junction kept 2 bases outside the gene matches.

The chain uses TRBV20-1 and TRBJ2-5; tentatively, D is TRBD1 (5 bases). This CDR3 region has 14 residues. Germline V gene data show CDR1 as DFQATT and CDR2 as SNEGSKA (reference sequence). Deletions cut 3 bases from V and 5 bases from J, with 16 bases between. The CDR3 region has the DNA TGCAGTGCTAGTTATACAGGTTCGGCCGAGACCCAGTACTTC. It encodes CSASYTGSAETQYF.

In DNA form, the CDR3 reads TGTGCCATCAGTGAGCAGGGGTGGATAGCCGGGGAGCTGTTTTTT. This codes for CAISEQGWIAGELFF. The chain combines TRBV10-3 with TRBJ2-2, with a weak D call TRBD1 (6 bases). From germline, CDR1 is ENHRY and CDR2 SYGVKD. This CDR3 region has 15 residues. V was pared by 2 bases and J by 6 bases, with 13 bases between.

The chain is built from TRBV5-4 and TRBJ2-5, with 9 bases identical to TRBD2. The ends lost 4 bases at V and 2 bases at J; junction bases unmatched: 6. Per germline, CDR1 SGHNT and CDR2 YYREEE (reference sequence). The CDR3 consists of 15 residues. The CDR3 loop is CASSDVTSGQETQYF. In DNA, the CDR3 is TGTGCCAGCAGCGACGTGACTAGCGGACAAGAGACCCAGTACTTC.

The table lists this clone with a count of one. The rearrangement joins TRBV19 to TRBJ1-2, with D possibly being TRBD1 (6 bases). Per the germline V gene, CDR1 is LNHDA and CDR2 is SQIVND (reference sequence). The V gene lost 10 bases and the J gene lost 3 bases, with 12 bases spanning the gap. This CDR3 has 12 residues. CDR3 in DNA: TGTGCCACCCAGGACAGCTACTATGGCTACACCTTC. Protein: CATQDSYYGYTF.

The chain is built from TRBV27 and TRBJ1-6; D is unclear. Deletions cut 2 bases from V and 9 bases from J, with 17 bases between. Germline CDR1 MNHEY, CDR2 SMNVEV (reference sequence). The CDR3 loop spans 16 amino acids. The CDR3 here is CASSLGPGSEGSPLHF. For the CDR3, the DNA is TGTGCCAGCAGTTTAGGCCCGGGCTCGGAGGGTTCACCCCTCCACTTT.

This chain links TRBV30 with TRBJ2-7; no clear D gene. The CDR3 has 11 residues. The germline CDR1 and CDR2 sequences are GTSNPN and SVGIG (reference sequence). V was shortened by 2 bases and J by 3 bases, with 5 bases between the two germline ends. The CDR3 DNA follows: TGTGCCTGGAGTCTGTACTACGAGCAGTACTTC. This sequence encodes CAWSLYYEQYF.

The chain uses TRBV6-5 and TRBJ2-7; 7 bases agree with TRBD1. Unmatched junction bases numbered 7, after V lost 8 bases and J lost 3 bases. Germline values: CDR1 MNHEY, CDR2 SVGAGI. The CDR3 loop spans 13 amino acids. This chain's CDR3 is CASGPGQYYEQYF. The CDR3 DNA follows: TGTGCCAGCGGACCGGGACAGTACTACGAGCAGTACTTC.

V usage is TRBV6-5 and J usage is TRBJ1-2; TRBD1 agrees at 10 bases. The CDR3 length is 15 residues. Germline-derived CDR1 and CDR2 are MNHEY and SVGAGI. V lost 11 bases to trimming and J lost 7 bases; unmatched junction nucleotides: 16. In DNA, the CDR3 is TGTGCCGTCCACGGGGGACAGGGGTATTGGTCTGGCTACACCTTC. As protein: CAVHGGQGYWSGYTF.

This clone was detected once. V usage is TRBV7-9 and J usage is TRBJ2-7, with 8 bases that match TRBD1. This CDR3 is 18 amino acids long. After removal of 5 bases from V and 0 bases from J, the junction contained 15 bases not matched to a gene. The germline gives CDR1 SEHNR, CDR2 FQNEAQ (reference sequence). CDR3 sequence reads: CASSPTGTGGYSSYEQYF. The CDR3 DNA reads TGTGCCAGCAGCCCAACCGGGACAGGTGGTTACAGCTCCTACGAGCAGTACTTC. The full variable domain, its missing parts supplied by reference TRBV7-9 and TRBJ2-7, is DTGVSQNPRHKITKRGQNVTFRCDPISEHNRLYWYRQTLGQGPEFLTYFQNEAQLEKSRLLSDRFSAERPKGSFSTLEIQRTEQGDSAMYLCASSPTGTGGYSSYEQYFGPGTRLTVT.

As DNA, the CDR3 is TGTGCCATCAGTGCCCAGCGAGGTAATGAAAAACTGTTTTTT. Amino acid sequence: CAISAQRGNEKLFF. The chain links TRBV10-3 to TRBJ1-4; D remains ambiguous. The V gene's germline CDR1 is ENHRY and CDR2 SYGVKD. The CDR3 loop spans 14 amino acids. Trimming removed 4 bases from V and 4 bases from J, with 10 bases in between.